These 18 T cell receptor beta chains were sequenced from one sample in a study of blood T cell repertoires in COVID-19. Generated by immunoSEQ multiplex PCR, the TCRdb table keeps only in-frame clones and is missing some. This table has around 200,000 clones, 86% appearing once. The sample taken for sequencing was peripheral blood. Receptors originate from a man aged 65 to 85 with active or convalescent COVID-19.

V usage is TRBV5-1 and J usage is TRBJ1-1, with no clear D. CDR1 and CDR2 from the germline V gene are SGHRS and YFSETQ. The V and J ends lost 5 bases and 1 base respectively, with 9 bases between them. This CDR3 spans 13 amino acids. The CDR3 loop reads CASSGEPNTEAFF. In DNA form, the CDR3 reads TGCGCCAGCAGTGGGGAGCCGAACACTGAAGCTTTCTTT.

CDR3 protein: CASSHPDNSGNTIYF. DNA for the CDR3: TGTGCCAGCAGTCATCCCGACAACTCTGGAAACACCATATATTTT. V usage is TRBV9 and J usage is TRBJ1-3, with D uncertain. The length of the CDR3 is 15 residues. Trimming left V 5 bases short and J 0 bases short, with 12 bases between. The germline gives CDR1 SGDLS, CDR2 YYNGEE.

The V gene is TRBV11-3, the J gene TRBJ2-3; perhaps TRBD2 as D (5 bases). V was shortened by 5 bases and J by 4 bases, with 10 bases between the two germline ends. CDR1 is SGHNT, CDR2 YENEEA, per germline. The CDR3 contains 13 residues. CDR3 residues: CASSPRGSDTQYF. As DNA, the CDR3 is TGTGCCAGCAGCCCCCGAGGGTCAGATACGCAGTATTTT.

The J gene is TRBJ1-2, the V gene TRBV19; D ambiguous. This CDR3 is built from 13 residues. Per germline, CDR1 LNHDA and CDR2 SQIVND (reference sequence). V was trimmed by 6 bases and J by 8 bases, leaving 16 bases between them. The CDR3 region is CASSSGAGIGYTF. The DNA for the CDR3 is TGTGCCAGTAGCTCCGGCGCGGGGATAGGCTACACCTTC. Together with reference TRBV19 and TRBJ1-2, the CDR3 gives the full variable domain: DGGITQSPKYLFRKEGQNVTLSCEQNLNHDAMYWYRQDPGQGLRLIYYSQIVNDFQKGDIAEGYSVSREKKESFPLTVTSAQKNPTAFYLCASSSGAGIGYTFGSGTRLTVV.

This chain joins TRBV6-2 or TRBV6-3 and TRBJ1-1; 10 bases align to TRBD1. In germline, CDR1 is MNHEY, CDR2 SVGEGT. CDR3 length equals 16 residues. V trimming: 4 bases; J trimming: 6 bases; junction bases outside the gene matches: 11. DNA of the CDR3: TGTGCCAGCAGTTCCGACAGGGGGCGTTTCGTCTCTGAAGCTTTCTTT. Amino acid sequence: CASSSDRGRFVSEAFF.

This rearrangement joins TRBV28 to TRBJ2-7; a possible D gene is TRBD1 (5 bases). This CDR3 spans 12 amino acids. V lost 6 bases, J lost 4 bases, and 10 bases lay in between. CDR1 and CDR2 (germline): MDHEN, SYDVKM. The CDR3 is CASRTQGYEQYF. CDR3 DNA: TGTGCCAGCAGAACTCAGGGTTACGAGCAGTACTTC.

The chain links TRBV9 to TRBJ1-2; a possible D gene is TRBD1 (6 bases). The germline V gene encodes CDR1 SGDLS and CDR2 YYNGEE. Trimming shortened V by 4 bases and J by 4 bases, and 14 bases separated the two germline ends. The CDR3 covers 14 residues. CDR3 residues: CASSPRTVSYGYTF. The CDR3 region has the DNA TGTGCCAGCAGCCCTCGGACAGTATCCTATGGCTACACCTTC.

This clone was seen only once. The CDR3 loop is CASSPGHRGYNSPLHF. The DNA for the CDR3 is TGTGCCAGCAGCCCCGGACACAGGGGCTATAATTCACCCCTCCACTTT. The rearrangement links TRBV7-6 to TRBJ1-6; 7 bases agree with TRBD1. Germline V gives CDR1 SGHVS, CDR2 FNYEAQ. Trimming cost V 5 bases and J 3 bases; bases outside gene matches: 7. There are 16 residues in the CDR3.

The J gene is TRBJ2-3, the V gene TRBV2; TRBD1 is a possible D gene (6 bases). The CDR3 extends over 13 amino acids. In germline, CDR1 is SNHLY, CDR2 FYNNEI. V shed 6 bases and J shed 3 bases, with 10 bases lying between them. The CDR3 region is CASRSRGTDTQYF. Here the CDR3 DNA reads TGTGCCAGCAGGTCGAGGGGGACAGATACGCAGTATTTT.

This clone was seen only a few times. This chain uses TRBV28 with TRBJ1-2; 11 nucleotides match TRBD1. This CDR3 contains 17 residues. CDR1 is MDHEN and CDR2 is SYDVKM in the germline V gene. The trim removed 5 bases at V and 3 bases at J, leaving 11 bases unmatched. Here the CDR3 DNA reads TGTGCCAGCAGTAGACTAACCGGGACAGGGGGTGACTATGGCTACACCTTC. It yields the protein CASSRLTGTGGDYGYTF.

CDR3 in amino acids: CASSQAQTGIYGYTF. Here the CDR3 DNA reads TGCGCCAGCAGCCAAGCTCAGACGGGGATCTATGGCTACACCTTC. The V gene is TRBV4-3, the J gene TRBJ1-2; the D is unclear. The CDR3 is made up of 15 amino acids. Germline CDR1 LGHNA, CDR2 YSLEER. The V gene lost 1 base and the J gene lost 4 bases, with 13 bases spanning the gap.

The chain combines TRBV29-1 with TRBJ2-3; no clear D. CDR1 and CDR2 (germline): SQVTM, ANQGSEA. The CDR3 is made up of 12 amino acids. With 2 bases removed from V and 0 bases from J, the gap between germline ends came to 3 bases. The CDR3 nucleotides read TGCAGCGTTGAACAGAGCACAGATACGCAGTATTTT. Its translation is CSVEQSTDTQYF.

This clone appeared a single time. V gene TRBV20-1 combines with J gene TRBJ2-5; no definite D call. The CDR3 has 11 residues. CDR1 is DFQATT and CDR2 is SNEGSKA in the germline V gene (reference sequence). The germline V and J ends were trimmed by 6 bases and 5 bases, with 10 bases remaining between them. Here the CDR3 reads CSAWRAETQYF. CDR3 bases: TGCAGTGCGTGGCGAGCGGAGACCCAGTACTTC.

The chain is built from TRBV4-2 and TRBJ1-2, with a tentative D call TRBD1 (5 bases). This CDR3 is built from 14 residues. Germline assignment: CDR1 LGHNA and CDR2 YNFKEQ. V shed 0 bases and J shed 1 base, with 6 bases lying between them. The DNA of the CDR3 is TGTGCCAGCAGCCAAGACAGGGTTAACTATGGCTACACCTTC. It yields the protein CASSQDRVNYGYTF.

The chain couples TRBV19 to TRBJ1-1; D is possibly TRBD1 (5 bases). The CDR3 totals 15 residues. V lost 2 bases to trimming and J lost 0 bases, with 10 bases between them. Per the germline V gene, CDR1 is LNHDA and CDR2 is SQIVND (reference sequence). The CDR3 loop reads CASSISGAMNTEAFF. The CDR3 DNA reads as TGTGCCAGTAGTATAAGTGGGGCGATGAACACTGAAGCTTTCTTT.

In this sample, this clone turned up once. J is TRBJ2-5 and V is TRBV11-2; unclear D gene. The CDR3 consists of 13 residues. V shed 0 bases and J shed 7 bases, with 9 bases lying between them. CDR1 and CDR2 from the germline V gene are SGHAT and FQNNGV. The CDR3 spells CASSLEVRGTQYF. The DNA for the CDR3 is TGTGCCAGCAGCTTAGAGGTCCGAGGGACCCAGTACTTC.

This sequence joins TRBV5-1 and TRBJ1-4; weak D call: TRBD1 (5 bases). The CDR3 runs 14 residues. Trimming cost V 1 base and J 3 bases, with 7 bases left between them. From germline, CDR1 is SGHRS and CDR2 YFSETQ. The CDR3 here is CASSLQGANEKLFF. The DNA of the CDR3 is TGCGCCAGCAGCTTGCAGGGCGCTAATGAAAAACTGTTTTTT.

This chain connects TRBV7-2 to TRBJ2-7, with unresolved D. Germline V lookup: CDR1 SGHTA, CDR2 FQGNSA. The V and J ends lost 9 bases and 0 bases respectively, with 18 bases between them. CDR3 size: 15 residues. The CDR3 sequence is CASTPLASSSYEQYF. The CDR3 nucleotides are TGTGCCAGTACCCCTCTCGCGTCGAGCTCCTACGAGCAGTACTTC.